This TCR beta chain was found in a study of cytomegalovirus exposure and HLA in healthy donors. Study-level points and caveats: Information on immune exposure was restricted to one variable (CMV serostatus). 87-base-pair reads could not separate some V segments, including TRBV6-2 and TRBV6-3. The authors considered a cluster of highly shared sequence variants likely to be a sequencing artifact.

Per the germline V gene, CDR1 is LGHNA and CDR2 is YSLEER. The CDR3 totals 16 residues. V trimming: 4 bases; J trimming: 2 bases; junction bases outside the gene matches: 7. The PCR had 60 Vbeta and 13 Jbeta primers. Data came from immunoSEQ multiplex PCR; TCRdb stores just in-frame clones and leaves some out. The sample holds some 44,000 clones, roughly half seen once. For this clone: Antigen: not known.

Source material: PBMCs. The TCR was taken from a human donor in good health. The chain combines TRBV4-3 with TRBJ2-1; TRBD1 matches 8 bases. CDR3 region: CASSPFDRGAYNEQFF. The CDR3 DNA reads as TGCGCCAGCAGCCCCTTCGACAGGGGCGCCTACAATGAGCAGTTCTTC.